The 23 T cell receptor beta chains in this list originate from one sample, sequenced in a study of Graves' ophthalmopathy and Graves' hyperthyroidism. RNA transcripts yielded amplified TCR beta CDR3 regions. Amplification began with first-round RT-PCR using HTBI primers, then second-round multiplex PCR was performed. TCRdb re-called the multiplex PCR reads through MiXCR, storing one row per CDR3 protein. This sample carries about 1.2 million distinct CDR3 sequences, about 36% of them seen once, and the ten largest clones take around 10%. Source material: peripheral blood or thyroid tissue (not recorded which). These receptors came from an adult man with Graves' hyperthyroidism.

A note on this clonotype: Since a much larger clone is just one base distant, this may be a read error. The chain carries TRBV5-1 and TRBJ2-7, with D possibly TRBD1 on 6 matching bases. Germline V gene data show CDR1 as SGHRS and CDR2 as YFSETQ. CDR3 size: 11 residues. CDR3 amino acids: CASRTGNEQCF. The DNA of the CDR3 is TGCGCCAGCAGAACAGGGAACGAGCAGTGCTTC.

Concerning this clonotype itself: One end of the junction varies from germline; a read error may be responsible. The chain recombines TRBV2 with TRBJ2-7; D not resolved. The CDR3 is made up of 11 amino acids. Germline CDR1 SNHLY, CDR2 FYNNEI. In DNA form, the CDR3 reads TGTGCCAGCAGTCAAGCACCCGAGCAGTACTTC. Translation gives CASSQAPEQYF.

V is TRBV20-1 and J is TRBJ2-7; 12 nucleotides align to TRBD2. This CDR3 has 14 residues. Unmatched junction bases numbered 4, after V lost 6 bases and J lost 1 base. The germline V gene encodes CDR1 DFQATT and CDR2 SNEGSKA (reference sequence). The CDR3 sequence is CSALTSGRSYEQYF. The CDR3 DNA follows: TGCAGTGCCCTGACTAGCGGGAGATCCTACGAGCAGTACTTC.

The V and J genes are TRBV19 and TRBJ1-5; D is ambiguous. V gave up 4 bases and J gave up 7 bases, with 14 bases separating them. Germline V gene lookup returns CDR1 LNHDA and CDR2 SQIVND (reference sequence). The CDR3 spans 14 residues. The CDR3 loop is CASSTRVGNQPQHF. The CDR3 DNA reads TGTGCCAGTAGTACCCGGGTAGGGAACCAGCCCCAGCATTTT.

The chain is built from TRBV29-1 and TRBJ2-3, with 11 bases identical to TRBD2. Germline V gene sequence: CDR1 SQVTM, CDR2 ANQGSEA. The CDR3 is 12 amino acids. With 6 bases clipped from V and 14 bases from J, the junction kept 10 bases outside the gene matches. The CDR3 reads CSVFHRLAGLYF. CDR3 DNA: TGCAGCGTCTTTCACCGACTAGCGGGACTGTATTTT.

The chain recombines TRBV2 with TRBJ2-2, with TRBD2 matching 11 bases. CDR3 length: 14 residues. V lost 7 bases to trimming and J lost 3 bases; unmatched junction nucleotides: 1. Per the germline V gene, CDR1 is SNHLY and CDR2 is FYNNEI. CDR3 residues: CASKTSGDTGELFF. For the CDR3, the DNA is TGTGCCAGCAAGACTAGCGGGGACACCGGGGAGCTGTTTTTT.

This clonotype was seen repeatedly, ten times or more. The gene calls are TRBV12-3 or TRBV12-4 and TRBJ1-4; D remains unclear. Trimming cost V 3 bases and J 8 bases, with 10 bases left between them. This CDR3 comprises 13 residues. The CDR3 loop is CASSFNRGEKLFF. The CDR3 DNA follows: TGTGCCAGCAGTTTTAACCGTGGCGAAAAACTGTTTTTT.

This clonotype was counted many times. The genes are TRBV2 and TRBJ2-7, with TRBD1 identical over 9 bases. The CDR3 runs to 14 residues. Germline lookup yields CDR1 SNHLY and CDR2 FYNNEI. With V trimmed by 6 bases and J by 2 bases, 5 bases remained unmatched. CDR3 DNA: TGTGCCAGCAGAGCCGGGACAGGGACCTACGAGCAGTACTTC. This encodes CASRAGTGTYEQYF.

For the CDR3, the DNA is TGTGCCAGCAGCACAGGGGGCGGAGGGACCGGGGAGCTGTTTTTT. As protein: CASSTGGGGTGELFF. The chain recombines TRBV9 with TRBJ2-2, with 9 bases matching TRBD1. V shed 4 bases, J shed 5 bases, and the junction held 6 bases outside the gene matches. The CDR3 is made up of 15 amino acids. Per germline, CDR1 SGDLS and CDR2 YYNGEE.

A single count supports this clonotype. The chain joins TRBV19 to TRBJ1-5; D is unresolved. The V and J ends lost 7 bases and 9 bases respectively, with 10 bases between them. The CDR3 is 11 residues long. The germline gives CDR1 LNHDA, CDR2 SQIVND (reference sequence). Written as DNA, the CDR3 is TGTGCCAGTATGGACGGCCGGCCCCAGCATTTT. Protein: CASMDGRPQHF.

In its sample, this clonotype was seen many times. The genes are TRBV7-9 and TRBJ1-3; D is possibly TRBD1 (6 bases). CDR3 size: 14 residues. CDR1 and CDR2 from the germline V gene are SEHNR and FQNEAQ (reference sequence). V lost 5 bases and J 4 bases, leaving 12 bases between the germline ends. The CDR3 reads CASSQTGYGNTIYF. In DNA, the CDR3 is TGTGCCAGCAGCCAAACAGGGTACGGAAACACCATATATTTT.

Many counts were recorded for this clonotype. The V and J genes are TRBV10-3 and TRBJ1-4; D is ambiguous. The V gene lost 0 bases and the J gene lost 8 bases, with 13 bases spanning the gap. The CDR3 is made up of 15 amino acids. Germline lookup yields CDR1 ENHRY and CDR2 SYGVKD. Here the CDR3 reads CAISESVTGGEKLFF. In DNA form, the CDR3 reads TGTGCCATCAGTGAGTCGGTCACCGGCGGCGAAAAACTGTTTTTT.

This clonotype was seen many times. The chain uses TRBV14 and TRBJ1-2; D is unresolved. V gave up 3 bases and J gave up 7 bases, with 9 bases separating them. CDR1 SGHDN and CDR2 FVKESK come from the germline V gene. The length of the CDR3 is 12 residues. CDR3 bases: TGTGCCAGCAGCCACATCAAAGGTGGCTACACCTTC. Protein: CASSHIKGGYTF.

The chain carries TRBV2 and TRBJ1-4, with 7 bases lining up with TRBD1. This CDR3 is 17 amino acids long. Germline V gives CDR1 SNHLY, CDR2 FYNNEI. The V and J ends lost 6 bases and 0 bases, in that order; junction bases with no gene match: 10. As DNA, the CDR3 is TGTGCCAGCAGCCAAGTCCCCGGGACAGCAACTAATGAAAAACTGTTTTTT. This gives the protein CASSQVPGTATNEKLFF.

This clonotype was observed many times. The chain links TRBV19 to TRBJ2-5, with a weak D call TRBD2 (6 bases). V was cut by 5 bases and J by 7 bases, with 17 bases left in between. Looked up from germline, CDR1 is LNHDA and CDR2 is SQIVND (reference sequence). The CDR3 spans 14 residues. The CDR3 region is CASSPRGIEGTQYF. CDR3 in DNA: TGTGCCAGTAGTCCTCGCGGGATCGAAGGGACCCAGTACTTC. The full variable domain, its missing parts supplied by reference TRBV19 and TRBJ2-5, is DGGITQSPKYLFRKEGQNVTLSCEQNLNHDAMYWYRQDPGQGLRLIYYSQIVNDFQKGDIAEGYSVSREKKESFPLTVTSAQKNPTAFYLCASSPRGIEGTQYFGPGTRLLVL.

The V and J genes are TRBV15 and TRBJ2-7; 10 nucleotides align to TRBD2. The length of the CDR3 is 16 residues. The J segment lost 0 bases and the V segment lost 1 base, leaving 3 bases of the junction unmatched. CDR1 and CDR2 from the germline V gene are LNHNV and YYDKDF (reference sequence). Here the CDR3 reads CATSRGGLADSYEQYF. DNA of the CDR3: TGTGCCACCAGCAGAGGAGGACTAGCGGACTCCTACGAGCAGTACTTC.

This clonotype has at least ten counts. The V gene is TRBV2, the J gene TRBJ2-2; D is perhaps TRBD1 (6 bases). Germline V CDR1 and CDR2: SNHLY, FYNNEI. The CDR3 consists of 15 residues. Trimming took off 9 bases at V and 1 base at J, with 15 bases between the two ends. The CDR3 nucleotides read TGTGCCAGTCTTCCCGGGACATTGAACACCGGGGAGCTGTTTTTT. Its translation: CASLPGTLNTGELFF.

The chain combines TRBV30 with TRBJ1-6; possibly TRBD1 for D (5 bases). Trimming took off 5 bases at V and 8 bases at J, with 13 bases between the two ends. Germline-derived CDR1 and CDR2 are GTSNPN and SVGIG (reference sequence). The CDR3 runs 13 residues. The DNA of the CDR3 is TGTGCCTGGTCGTTGGGGACGGATTCACCCCTCCACTTT. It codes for CAWSLGTDSPLHF.

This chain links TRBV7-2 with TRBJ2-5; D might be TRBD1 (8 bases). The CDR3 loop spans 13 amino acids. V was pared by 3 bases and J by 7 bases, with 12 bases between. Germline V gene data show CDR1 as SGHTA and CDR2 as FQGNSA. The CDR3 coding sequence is TGTGCCAGCAGCTTCCACAGGGGGGGGACCCAGTACTTC. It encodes CASSFHRGGTQYF. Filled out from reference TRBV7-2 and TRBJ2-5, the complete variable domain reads GAGVSQSPSNKVTEKGKDVELRCDPISGHTALYWYRQSLGQGLEFLIYFQGNSAPDKSGLPSDRFSAERTGGSVSTLTIQRTQQEDSAVYLCASSFHRGGTQYFGPGTRLLVL.

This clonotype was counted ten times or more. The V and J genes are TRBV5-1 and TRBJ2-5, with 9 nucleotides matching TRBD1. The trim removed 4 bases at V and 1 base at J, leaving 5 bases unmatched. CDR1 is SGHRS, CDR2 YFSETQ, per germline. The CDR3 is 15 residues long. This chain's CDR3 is CASSHGTGFQETQYF. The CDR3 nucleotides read TGCGCCAGCAGCCACGGGACAGGGTTCCAAGAGACCCAGTACTTC.

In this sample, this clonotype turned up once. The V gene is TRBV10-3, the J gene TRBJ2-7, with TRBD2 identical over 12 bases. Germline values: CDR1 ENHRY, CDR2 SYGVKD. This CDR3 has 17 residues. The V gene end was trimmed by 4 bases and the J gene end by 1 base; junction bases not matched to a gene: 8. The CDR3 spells CAISGSLAGGQSYEQYF. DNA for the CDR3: TGTGCCATCAGTGGGAGCCTAGCGGGAGGGCAGTCCTACGAGCAGTACTTC.

CDR3 region: CASSLTGDRETQYF. CDR3 nucleotides: TGTGCCAGCAGCCTCACAGGGGACCGAGAGACCCAGTACTTC. The chain carries TRBV2 and TRBJ2-5; 7 bases match TRBD1. CDR3 length equals 14 residues. Germline V lookup: CDR1 SNHLY, CDR2 FYNNEI. The trim removed 6 bases at V and 4 bases at J, leaving 8 bases unmatched.

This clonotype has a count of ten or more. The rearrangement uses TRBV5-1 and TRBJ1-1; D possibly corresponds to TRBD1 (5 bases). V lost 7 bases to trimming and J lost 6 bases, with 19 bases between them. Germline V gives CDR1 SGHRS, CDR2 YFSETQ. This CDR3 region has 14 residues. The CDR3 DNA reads TGCGCCAGCGGTATAACGGGAGGCAGGGCTGAAGCTTTCTTT. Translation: CASGITGGRAEAFF.